This T cell receptor (beta chain) was identified during a study of blood T cell repertoires in COVID-19. Patients from Seattle were sampled longitudinally, starting during active infection. This clone was seen a handful of times. Generated by immunoSEQ multiplex PCR, the TCRdb table keeps only in-frame clones and is missing some. The sample has 350,000 to 400,000 clones; around nine tenths are singletons. The sequenced sample consisted of peripheral blood. The receptor was isolated from a woman aged 60 to 75 with COVID-19, enrolled during active disease.

This CDR3 is CASPLRAGVVEKLFF. The CDR3 coding sequence is TGTGCCAGCCCCCTCCGCGCGGGGGTCGTTGAAAAACTGTTTTTT. The chain uses TRBV27 and TRBJ1-4, with D perhaps matching TRBD1 (5 bases). The CDR3 length is 15 residues. Germline CDR1 reads MNHEY; CDR2 reads SMNVEV (reference sequence). V was shortened by 8 bases and J by 7 bases, with 20 bases between the two germline ends. The whole variable domain, filled in from reference TRBV27 and TRBJ1-4, reads EAQVTQNPRYLITVTGKKLTVTCSQNMNHEYMSWYRQDPGLGLRQIYYSMNVEVTDKGDVPEGYKVSRKEKRNFPLILESPSPNQTSLYFCASPLRAGVVEKLFFGSGTQLSVL.